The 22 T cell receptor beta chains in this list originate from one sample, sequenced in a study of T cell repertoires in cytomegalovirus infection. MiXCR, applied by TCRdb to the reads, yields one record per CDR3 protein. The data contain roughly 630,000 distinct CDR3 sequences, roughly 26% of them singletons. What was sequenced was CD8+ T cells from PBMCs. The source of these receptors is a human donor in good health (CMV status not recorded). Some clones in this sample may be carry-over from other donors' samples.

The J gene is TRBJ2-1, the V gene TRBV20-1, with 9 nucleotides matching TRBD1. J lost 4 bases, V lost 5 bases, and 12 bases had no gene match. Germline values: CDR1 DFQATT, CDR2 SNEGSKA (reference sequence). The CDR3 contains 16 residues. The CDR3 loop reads CSAFTGGLGEYNEQFF. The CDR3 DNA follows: TGCAGTGCTTTTACAGGGGGCTTGGGTGAATACAATGAGCAGTTCTTC.

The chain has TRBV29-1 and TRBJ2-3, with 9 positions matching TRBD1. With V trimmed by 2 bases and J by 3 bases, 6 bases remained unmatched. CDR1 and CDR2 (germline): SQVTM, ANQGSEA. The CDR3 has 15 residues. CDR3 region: CSVEYTDRGTDTQYF. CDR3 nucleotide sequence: TGCAGCGTTGAATACACGGACAGGGGTACAGATACGCAGTATTTT.

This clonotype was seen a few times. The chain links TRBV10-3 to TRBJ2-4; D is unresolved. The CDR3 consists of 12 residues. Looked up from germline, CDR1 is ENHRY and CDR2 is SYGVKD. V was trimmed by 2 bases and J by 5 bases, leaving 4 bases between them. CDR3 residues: CAISENENIQYF. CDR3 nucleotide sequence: TGTGCCATCAGTGAGAACGAAAACATTCAGTACTTC.

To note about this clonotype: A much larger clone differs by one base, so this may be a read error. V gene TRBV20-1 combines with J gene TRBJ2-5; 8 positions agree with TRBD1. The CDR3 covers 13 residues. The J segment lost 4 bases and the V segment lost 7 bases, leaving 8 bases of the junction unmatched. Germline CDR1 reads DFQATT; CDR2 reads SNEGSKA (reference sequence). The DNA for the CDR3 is TGCAGTGTTGGACAGGGACTTCGAGAGACCCAGTACTTC. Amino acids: CSVGQGLRETQYF.

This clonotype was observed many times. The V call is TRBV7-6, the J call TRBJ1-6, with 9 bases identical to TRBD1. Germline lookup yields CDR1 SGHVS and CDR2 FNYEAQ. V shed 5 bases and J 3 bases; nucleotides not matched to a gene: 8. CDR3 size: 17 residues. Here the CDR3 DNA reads TGTGCCAGCAGCCAAAGGACAGGGGAAAGCTATAATTCACCCCTCCACTTT. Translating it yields CASSQRTGESYNSPLHF.

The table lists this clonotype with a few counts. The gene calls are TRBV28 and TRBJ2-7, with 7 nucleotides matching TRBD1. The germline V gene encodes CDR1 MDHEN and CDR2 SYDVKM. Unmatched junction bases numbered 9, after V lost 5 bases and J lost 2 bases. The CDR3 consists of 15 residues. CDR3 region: CASSPHRGYAYEQYV. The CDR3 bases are TGTGCCAGCAGTCCTCACAGGGGATATGCCTACGAGCAGTACGTC.

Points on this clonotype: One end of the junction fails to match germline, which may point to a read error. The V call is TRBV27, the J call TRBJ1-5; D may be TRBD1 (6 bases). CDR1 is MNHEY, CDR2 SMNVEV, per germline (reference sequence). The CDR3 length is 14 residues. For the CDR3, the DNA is TGTGCCAACAGTCCCGGACAGAATCGTCAGCCCCAGCATTTT. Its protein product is CANSPGQNRQPQHF.

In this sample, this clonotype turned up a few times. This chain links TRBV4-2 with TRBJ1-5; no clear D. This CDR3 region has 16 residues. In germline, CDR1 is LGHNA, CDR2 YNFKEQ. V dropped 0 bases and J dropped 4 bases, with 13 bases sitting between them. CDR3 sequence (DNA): TGTGCCAGCAGCCAAGATTTAACGACCGCTAATCAGCCCCAGCATTTT. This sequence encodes CASSQDLTTANQPQHF.

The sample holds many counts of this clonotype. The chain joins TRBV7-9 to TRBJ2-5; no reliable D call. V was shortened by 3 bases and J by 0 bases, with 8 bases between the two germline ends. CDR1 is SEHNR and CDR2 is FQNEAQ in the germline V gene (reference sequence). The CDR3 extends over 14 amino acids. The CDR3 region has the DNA TGTGCCAGCAGCTTGGTGGGGTACCAAGAGACCCAGTACTTC. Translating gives CASSLVGYQETQYF.

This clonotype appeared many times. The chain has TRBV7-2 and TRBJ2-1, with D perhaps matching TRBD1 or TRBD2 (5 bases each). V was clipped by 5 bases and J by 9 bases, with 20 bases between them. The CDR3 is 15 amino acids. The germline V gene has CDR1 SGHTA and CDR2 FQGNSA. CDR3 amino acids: CASSPRDPITGEQFF. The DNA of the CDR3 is TGTGCCAGCAGCCCAAGGGACCCCATTACAGGTGAGCAGTTCTTC. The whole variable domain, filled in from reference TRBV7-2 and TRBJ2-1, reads GAGVSQSPSNKVTEKGKDVELRCDPISGHTALYWYRQSLGQGLEFLIYFQGNSAPDKSGLPSDRFSAERTGGSVSTLTIQRTQQEDSAVYLCASSPRDPITGEQFFGPGTRLTVL.

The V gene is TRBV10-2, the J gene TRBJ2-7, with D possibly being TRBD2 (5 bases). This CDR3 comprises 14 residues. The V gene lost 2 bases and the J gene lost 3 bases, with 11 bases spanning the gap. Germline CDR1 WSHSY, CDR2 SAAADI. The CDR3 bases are TGCGCCAGCAGTGAGCGGGGTCTCTACTACGAGCAGTACTTC. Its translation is CASSERGLYYEQYF.

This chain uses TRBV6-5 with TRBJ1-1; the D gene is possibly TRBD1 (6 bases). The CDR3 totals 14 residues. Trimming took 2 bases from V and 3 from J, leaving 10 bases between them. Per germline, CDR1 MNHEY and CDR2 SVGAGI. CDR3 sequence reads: CASSYEGEYTEAFF. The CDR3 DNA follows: TGTGCCAGCAGTTACGAGGGGGAGTACACTGAAGCTTTCTTT.

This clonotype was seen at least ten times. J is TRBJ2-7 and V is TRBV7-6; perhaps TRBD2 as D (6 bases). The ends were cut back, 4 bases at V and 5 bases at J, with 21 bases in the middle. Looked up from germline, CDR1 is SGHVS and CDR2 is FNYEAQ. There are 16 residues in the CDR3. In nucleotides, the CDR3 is TGTGCCAGCAGCTCTGGAATCGCGGGGAGAAGCGACGAGCAGTACTTC. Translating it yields CASSSGIAGRSDEQYF.

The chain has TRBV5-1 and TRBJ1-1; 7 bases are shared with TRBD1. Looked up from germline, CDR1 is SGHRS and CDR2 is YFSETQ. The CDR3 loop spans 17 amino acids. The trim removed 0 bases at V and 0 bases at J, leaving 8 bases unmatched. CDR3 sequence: CASSLGRDSLMNTEAFF. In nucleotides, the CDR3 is TGCGCCAGCAGCTTGGGCCGGGACAGTCTCATGAACACTGAAGCTTTCTTT. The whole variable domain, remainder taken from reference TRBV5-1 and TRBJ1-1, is KAGVTQTPRYLIKTRGQQVTLSCSPISGHRSVSWYQQTPGQGLQFLFEYFSETQRNKGNFPGRFSGRQFSNSRSEMNVSTLELGDSALYLCASSLGRDSLMNTEAFFGQGTRLTVV.

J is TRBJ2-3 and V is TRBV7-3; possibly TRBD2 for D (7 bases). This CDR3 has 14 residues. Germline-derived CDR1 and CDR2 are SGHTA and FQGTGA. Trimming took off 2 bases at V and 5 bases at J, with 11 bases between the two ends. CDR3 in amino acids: CASSLVGGQDTQYF. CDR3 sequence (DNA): TGTGCCAGCAGCTTAGTGGGGGGGCAAGATACGCAGTATTTT.

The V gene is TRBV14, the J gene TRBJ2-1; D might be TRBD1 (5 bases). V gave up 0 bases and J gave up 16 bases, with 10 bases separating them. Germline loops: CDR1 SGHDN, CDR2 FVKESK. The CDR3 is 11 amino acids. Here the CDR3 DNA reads TGTGCCAGCAGCCAAGATCACAGGCGCTTCTTC. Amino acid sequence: CASSQDHRRFF. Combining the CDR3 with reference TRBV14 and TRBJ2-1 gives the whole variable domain EAGVTQFPSHSVIEKGQTVTLRCDPISGHDNLYWYRRVMGKEIKFLLHFVKESKQDESGMPNNRFLAERTGGTYSTLKVQPAELEDSGVYFCASSQDHRRFFGPGTRLTVL.

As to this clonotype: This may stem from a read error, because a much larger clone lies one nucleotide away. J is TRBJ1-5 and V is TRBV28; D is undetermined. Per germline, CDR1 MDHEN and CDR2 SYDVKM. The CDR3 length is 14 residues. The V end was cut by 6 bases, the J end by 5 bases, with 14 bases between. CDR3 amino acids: CASRALIGDQPQHF. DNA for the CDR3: TGTGCCAGCAGGGCCCTTATAGGCGATCAGCCCCAGCATTTT.

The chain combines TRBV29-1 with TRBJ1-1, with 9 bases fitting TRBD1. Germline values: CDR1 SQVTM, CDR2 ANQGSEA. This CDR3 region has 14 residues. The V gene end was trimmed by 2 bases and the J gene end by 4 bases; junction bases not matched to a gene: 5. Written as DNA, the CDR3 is TGCAGCGTTGAAAGACAGGGGGATGGCACTGAAGCTTTCTTT. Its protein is CSVERQGDGTEAFF. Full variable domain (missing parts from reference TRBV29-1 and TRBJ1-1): SAVISQKPSRDICQRGTSLTIQCQVDSQVTMMFWYRQQPGQSLTLIATANQGSEATYESGFVIDKFPISRPNLTFSTLTVSNMSPEDSSIYLCSVERQGDGTEAFFGQGTRLTVV.

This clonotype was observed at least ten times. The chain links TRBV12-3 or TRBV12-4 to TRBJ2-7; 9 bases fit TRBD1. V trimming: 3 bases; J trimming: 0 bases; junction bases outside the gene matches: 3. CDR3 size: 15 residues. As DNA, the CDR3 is TGTGCCAGCAGTTTCCGGACAGGGGACTCCTACGAGCAGTACTTC. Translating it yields CASSFRTGDSYEQYF.

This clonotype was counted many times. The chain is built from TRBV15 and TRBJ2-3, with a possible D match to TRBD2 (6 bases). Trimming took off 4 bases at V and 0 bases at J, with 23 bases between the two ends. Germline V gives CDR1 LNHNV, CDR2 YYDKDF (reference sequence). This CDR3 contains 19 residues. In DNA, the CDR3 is TGTGCCACCAGCACCCACCCGGCCTCATGGGGGGTTAGCACAGATACGCAGTATTTT. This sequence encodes CATSTHPASWGVSTDTQYF.

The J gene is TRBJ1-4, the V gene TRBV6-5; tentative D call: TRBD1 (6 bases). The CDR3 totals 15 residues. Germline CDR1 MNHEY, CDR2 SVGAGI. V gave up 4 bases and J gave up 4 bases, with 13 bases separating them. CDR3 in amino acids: CASSSGTSRNEKLFF. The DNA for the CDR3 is TGTGCCAGCAGTTCCGGGACAAGTCGTAATGAAAAACTGTTTTTT.

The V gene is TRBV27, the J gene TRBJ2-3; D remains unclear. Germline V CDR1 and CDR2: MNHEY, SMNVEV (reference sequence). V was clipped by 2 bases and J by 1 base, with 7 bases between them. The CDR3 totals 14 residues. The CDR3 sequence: CASSLAPGTDTQYF. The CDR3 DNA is TGTGCCAGCAGTTTAGCCCCAGGCACAGATACGCAGTATTTT.